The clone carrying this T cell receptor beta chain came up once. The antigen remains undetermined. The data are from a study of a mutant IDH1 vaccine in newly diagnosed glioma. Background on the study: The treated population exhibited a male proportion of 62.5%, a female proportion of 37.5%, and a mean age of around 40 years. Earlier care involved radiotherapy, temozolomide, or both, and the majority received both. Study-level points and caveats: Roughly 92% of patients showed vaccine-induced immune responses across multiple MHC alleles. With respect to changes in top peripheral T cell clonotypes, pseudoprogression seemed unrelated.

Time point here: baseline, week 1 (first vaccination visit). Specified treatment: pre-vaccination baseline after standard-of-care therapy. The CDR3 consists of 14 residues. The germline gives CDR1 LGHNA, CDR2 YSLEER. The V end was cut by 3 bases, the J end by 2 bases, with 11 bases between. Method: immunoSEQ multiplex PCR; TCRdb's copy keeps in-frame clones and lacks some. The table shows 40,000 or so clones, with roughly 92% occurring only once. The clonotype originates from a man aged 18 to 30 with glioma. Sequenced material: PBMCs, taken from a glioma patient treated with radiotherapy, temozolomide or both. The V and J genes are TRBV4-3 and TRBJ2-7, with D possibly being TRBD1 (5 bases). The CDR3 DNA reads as TGCGCCAGCAGCCAGGAAGACAGACCCTACGAGCAGTACTTC. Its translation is CASSQEDRPYEQYF.